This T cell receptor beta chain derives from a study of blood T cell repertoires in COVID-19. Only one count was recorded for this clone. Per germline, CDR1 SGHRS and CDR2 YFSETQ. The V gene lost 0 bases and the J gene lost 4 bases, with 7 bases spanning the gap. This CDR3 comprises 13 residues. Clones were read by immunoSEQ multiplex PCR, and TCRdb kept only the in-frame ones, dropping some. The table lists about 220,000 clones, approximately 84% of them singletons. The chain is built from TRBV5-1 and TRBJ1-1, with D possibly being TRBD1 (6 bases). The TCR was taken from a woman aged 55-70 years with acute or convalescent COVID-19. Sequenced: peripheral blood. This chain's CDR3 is CASSLEQGTEAFF. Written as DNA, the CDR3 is TGCGCCAGCAGCTTGGAACAGGGCACTGAAGCTTTCTTT.